Presented here are 29 T cell receptor beta chains from one specimen sequenced in a study of CXCR3-negative and CXCR3-positive naive CD8 T cells. Libraries of TRB cDNA were made by 5' RACE and carried UMIs. TCRdb reprocessed the 5' RACE reads and reports one entry per CDR3 protein, with no DNA. The sample yields 85,000 to 90,000 distinct CDR3 sequences, of which the top ten take up nearly 0.85%. Their antigens remain unidentified. The study's findings and limits: CXCR3-positive naive cells carried more hydrophobic TRB CDR3s than CXCR3-negative ones.

Material: naive CXCR3+ CD8+ T cells from blood. Specified subset: CD45RO-CCR7+CD27+CD95- naive CD8+ T cells expressing CXCR3 (TNR3+). The receptors were gathered from a human donor in good health. Some clones in this sample may be carry-over from other donors' samples.

The chain is built from TRBV2 and TRBJ2-1; the TCRdb D gene call, TRBD1, has no DNA to confirm it. Germline V lookup: CDR1 SNHLY, CDR2 FYNNEI. The CDR3 is 12 amino acids. CDR3 amino acids: CASSHGAGEQFF.

V usage is TRBV4-3 and J usage is TRBJ2-2. The CDR3 spans 12 residues. In germline, CDR1 is LGHNA, CDR2 YSLEER. The CDR3 sequence is CASSQYPGELFF.

The V call is TRBV29-1, the J call TRBJ1-2. The length of the CDR3 is 14 residues. Germline lookup yields CDR1 SQVTM and CDR2 ANQGSEA. The CDR3 sequence: CSAHSGGGPYGYTF.

This sequence joins TRBV10-3 and TRBJ2-3. CDR3 length equals 12 residues. Germline V gene data show CDR1 as ENHRY and CDR2 as SYGVKD. CDR3 sequence: CAISESPDTQYF.

The rearrangement uses TRBV28 and TRBJ2-2. The CDR3 loop spans 13 amino acids. Per germline, CDR1 MDHEN and CDR2 SYDVKM. The CDR3 sequence: CASSFSYTGELFF.

The gene calls are TRBV19 and TRBJ2-7; with no DNA, the TCRdb D assignment of TRBD2 cannot be verified. The CDR3 is 15 amino acids. Germline V gene lookup returns CDR1 LNHDA and CDR2 SQIVND (reference sequence). CDR3 sequence: CASSNAVSGRYEQYF. The full variable domain, in which reference TRBV19 and TRBJ2-7 provide the parts outside the CDR3, is DGGITQSPKYLFRKEGQNVTLSCEQNLNHDAMYWYRQDPGQGLRLIYYSQIVNDFQKGDIAEGYSVSREKKESFPLTVTSAQKNPTAFYLCASSNAVSGRYEQYFGPGTRLTVT.

The rearrangement links TRBV5-5 to TRBJ2-2. Germline V gene data show CDR1 as SGHKS and CDR2 as YYEKEE (reference sequence). The CDR3 is 11 amino acids. The chain's CDR3 is CASSGLGELFF.

The chain carries TRBV29-1 and TRBJ2-1. The CDR3 contains 13 residues. CDR1 is SQVTM, CDR2 ANQGSEA, per germline. The chain's CDR3 is CSVEVADYNEQFF.

The chain recombines TRBV7-8 with TRBJ2-2; no DNA is available, so the TRBD2 call from TCRdb remains unchecked. The CDR3 contains 18 residues. The germline V gene encodes CDR1 SGHVS and CDR2 FQNEAQ. Here the CDR3 reads CASSLAGGLAGRLGELFF.

The V gene is TRBV28, the J gene TRBJ2-1; the D call of TRBD1 rests on TCRdb alone, since no DNA is present to check it. Germline-derived CDR1 and CDR2 are MDHEN and SYDVKM. This CDR3 comprises 12 residues. The CDR3 loop reads CASSFRPNEQFF. Full variable domain (missing parts from reference TRBV28 and TRBJ2-1): DVKVTQSSRYLVKRTGEKVFLECVQDMDHENMFWYRQDPGLGLRLIYFSYDVKMKEKGDIPEGYSVSREKKERFSLILESASTNQTSMYLCASSFRPNEQFFGPGTRLTVL.

The rearrangement uses TRBV4-2 and TRBJ1-2; the TCRdb call, TRBD1, lacks DNA for checking. The CDR3 is 18 amino acids. CDR1 and CDR2 from the germline V gene are LGHNA and YNFKEQ. The CDR3 reads CASSQLYARQGSEYGYTF.

V is TRBV7-8 and J is TRBJ2-3; the TCRdb call, TRBD2, lacks DNA for checking. The CDR3 runs to 14 residues. The germline V gene has CDR1 SGHVS and CDR2 FQNEAQ. CDR3 protein: CASSPTQREGSAYF.

The V call is TRBV28, the J call TRBJ2-1; TCRdb's assignment of TRBD1 cannot be checked, as there is no DNA. The CDR3 spans 14 residues. Germline V gives CDR1 MDHEN, CDR2 SYDVKM. This CDR3 reads CASCTGAPYNEQFF.

The genes are TRBV7-8 and TRBJ2-5. CDR1 and CDR2 from the germline V gene are SGHVS and FQNEAQ. This CDR3 comprises 13 residues. This CDR3 reads CASRPNLGETQYF.

V and J are TRBV20-1 and TRBJ2-7; the TCRdb D gene call, TRBD2, has no DNA to confirm it. Looked up from germline, CDR1 is DFQATT and CDR2 is SNEGSKA (reference sequence). The CDR3 extends over 13 amino acids. CDR3 protein: CSALPGLSYEQYF.

This sequence joins TRBV7-8 and TRBJ2-5; checking the TCRdb D call of TRBD1 is not possible without DNA. CDR1 is SGHVS and CDR2 is FQNEAQ in the germline V gene. The CDR3 loop spans 18 amino acids. CDR3 residues: CASSLGLLGTGIQETQYF.

This rearrangement joins TRBV28 to TRBJ2-3; TCRdb reports TRBD2, a call that lacks DNA to check it against. The CDR3 length is 15 residues. Germline CDR1 reads MDHEN; CDR2 reads SYDVKM. The CDR3 reads CASSKLAGGTDTQYF.

This chain joins TRBV11-2 and TRBJ2-5. The CDR3 is 11 residues long. Germline V gene lookup returns CDR1 SGHAT and CDR2 FQNNGV. The CDR3 is CASSLEETQYF.

The chain combines TRBV29-1 with TRBJ2-7; TCRdb calls TRBD1, which cannot be checked without DNA. Germline CDR1 SQVTM, CDR2 ANQGSEA. The CDR3 has 13 residues. This chain's CDR3 is CSFITGEKYEQYF.

The chain combines TRBV5-1 with TRBJ2-1. Germline-derived CDR1 and CDR2 are SGHRS and YFSETQ. This CDR3 is 12 amino acids long. Here the CDR3 reads CASSLGGIEQFF.

This chain uses TRBV14 with TRBJ1-6. Germline CDR1 SGHDN, CDR2 FVKESK. The CDR3 length is 13 residues. The CDR3 sequence is CASSQDPGAPLHF.

The chain combines TRBV29-1 with TRBJ1-1. Germline loops: CDR1 SQVTM, CDR2 ANQGSEA. The CDR3 runs 11 residues. The CDR3 here is CSVPKNTEAFF.

The chain is built from TRBV10-3 and TRBJ2-5; TCRdb returns TRBD1, unconfirmable since there is no DNA. Germline V CDR1 and CDR2: ENHRY, SYGVKD. This CDR3 spans 15 amino acids. CDR3 residues: CAISVLGADQETQYF.

This sequence joins TRBV12-3 or TRBV12-4 and TRBJ2-2; checking the TCRdb D call of TRBD1 is not possible without DNA. The CDR3 is made up of 15 amino acids. The CDR3 loop reads CASSNIQVTTGELVF.

CDR3 residues: CASSQGRHWDRDGYTF. The genes are TRBV4-3 and TRBJ1-2; with no DNA, the TCRdb D assignment of TRBD1 cannot be verified. Germline CDR1 LGHNA, CDR2 YSLEER. The CDR3 consists of 16 residues.

The rearrangement joins TRBV12-3 or TRBV12-4 to TRBJ2-7; the TRBD1 assignment by TCRdb is unverifiable without DNA. The CDR3 runs 15 residues. This chain's CDR3 is CASSPTTPEGDEQYF.

The chain links TRBV6-5 to TRBJ2-3. In germline, CDR1 is MNHEY, CDR2 SVGAGI. The CDR3 is 15 amino acids. CDR3 residues: CASSYSSQVWKAQYF.

The rearrangement joins TRBV5-6 to TRBJ2-3. Germline V gene sequence: CDR1 SGHDT, CDR2 YYEEEE. This CDR3 comprises 13 residues. The CDR3: CASSLSLTDTQYF.

The chain carries TRBV28 and TRBJ2-1; as DNA is missing, the TRBD2 call by TCRdb cannot be tested. CDR3 length equals 16 residues. Germline lookup yields CDR1 MDHEN and CDR2 SYDVKM. The CDR3 region is CASSLREGSSYNEQFF.